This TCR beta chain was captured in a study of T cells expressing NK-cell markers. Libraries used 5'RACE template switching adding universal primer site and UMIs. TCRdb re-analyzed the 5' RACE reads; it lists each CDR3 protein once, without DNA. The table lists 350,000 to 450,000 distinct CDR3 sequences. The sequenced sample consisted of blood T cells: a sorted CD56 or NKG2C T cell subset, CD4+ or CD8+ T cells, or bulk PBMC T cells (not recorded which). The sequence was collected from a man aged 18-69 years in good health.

CDR3 sequence: CASSPRRTGAEQYF. J is TRBJ2-7 and V is TRBV3-1; lacking DNA, the TRBD1 call made by TCRdb goes unchecked. Germline CDR1 and CDR2: LGHDT and YNNKEL (reference sequence). The CDR3 has 14 residues.